Included here is one TCR beta chain sequence, with context. This sample was taken from a study of control samples from healthy donors and cancer patients. The table came from immunoSEQ multiplex PCR; TCRdb's copy has only in-frame clones and leaves some out. The profile shows about 90,000 clones, about nine tenths of them singletons. After removal of 5 bases from V and 7 bases from J, the junction contained 14 bases not matched to a gene. CDR3 length: 17 residues. In germline, CDR1 is MGHDK, CDR2 SYGVNS. V is TRBV25-1 and J is TRBJ1-6; 7 bases align to TRBD1. The receptor was isolated from a young woman in good health. What was sequenced was blood. The CDR3 sequence: CASSSIGGEGPNSPLHF. CDR3 DNA: TGTGCCAGCAGTTCCATAGGGGGCGAGGGACCCAATTCACCCCTCCACTTT.